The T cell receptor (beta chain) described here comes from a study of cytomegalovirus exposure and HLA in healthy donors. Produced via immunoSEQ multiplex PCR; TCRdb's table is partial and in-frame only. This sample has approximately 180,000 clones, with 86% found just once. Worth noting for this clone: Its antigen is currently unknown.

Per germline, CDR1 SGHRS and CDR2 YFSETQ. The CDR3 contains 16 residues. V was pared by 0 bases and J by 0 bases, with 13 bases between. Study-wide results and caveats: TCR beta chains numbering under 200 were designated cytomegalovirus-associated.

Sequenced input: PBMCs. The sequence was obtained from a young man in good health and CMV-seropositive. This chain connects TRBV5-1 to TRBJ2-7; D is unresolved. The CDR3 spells CASSLALAASSYEQYF. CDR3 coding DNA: TGCGCCAGCAGCTTGGCCCTGGCCGCTAGCTCCTACGAGCAGTACTTC.